This T cell receptor (beta chain) was documented in a study of cytomegalovirus exposure and HLA in healthy donors. Study results and caveats: TCR association rates varied by HLA locus in a later analysis, with DRB1 highest and HLA-C lowest.

In regard to this clone: The target antigen is unknown.

Primers for the PCR totalled 60 Vbeta and 13 Jbeta. Assay used: immunoSEQ multiplex PCR; TCRdb lists only in-frame clones, some missing. The sample consists of tens of thousands of clones, around three quarters of them appearing once. CDR3 size: 13 residues. Trimming took off 0 bases at V and 6 bases at J, with 9 bases between the two ends. The V gene's germline CDR1 is GTSNPN and CDR2 SVGIG (reference sequence). The V call is TRBV30, the J call TRBJ1-5; tentative D call: TRBD1 (6 bases). The sequenced sample was PBMCs. The source of this sequence is a man aged 45-65 years in good health and CMV-seronegative. CDR3 amino acids: CAWSVQGSQPQHF. The CDR3, as DNA: TGTGCCTGGAGTGTACAGGGCAGTCAGCCCCAGCATTTT.